These T cell receptor beta chains were read from a single sample in a study of T cell repertoires in cytomegalovirus infection. MiXCR, applied by TCRdb to the reads, yields one record per CDR3 protein. The profile covers around 750,000 distinct CDR3 sequences, with 32% appearing a single time and 9.5% to 15% taken by the ten largest. Their cognate antigens are unknown. The source material was cultured CD8+ T cells from PBMCs, sampled from culture after CMV antigen stimulation. The origin of the receptors is a human donor in good health (CMV status not recorded). Some clones in this sample may be carry-over from other donors' samples. Both conserved end residues are trimmed from each CDR3. Fields, in order: V gene, J gene, clone size, CDR3 protein. Expanded clones get a size class; other rows say once, few or many, or leave the size out.

v_call: TRBV10-2; j_call: TRBJ2-2; clone_size: few; cdr3_aa: ASTELNTGELF
v_call: TRBV11-2; j_call: TRBJ1-1; clone_size: few; cdr3_aa: ASSLETFIDTEAF
v_call: TRBV27; j_call: TRBJ2-7; clone_size: NA; cdr3_aa: ASSQNRVEFHEQY
v_call: TRBV4-1; j_call: TRBJ1-6; clone_size: NA; cdr3_aa: ASSQDRTGNSPLH
v_call: TRBV5-5; j_call: TRBJ1-2; clone_size: once; cdr3_aa: ASSHDLTVIYDGYT
v_call: TRBV7-6; j_call: TRBJ1-2; clone_size: few; cdr3_aa: ASSLERGDHGYT
v_call: TRBV5-8; j_call: TRBJ2-3; clone_size: once; cdr3_aa: ASSPFGKEASGYTDTQY
v_call: TRBV7-9; j_call: TRBJ1-2; clone_size: few; cdr3_aa: ASSLTGQNQVGYGYT
v_call: TRBV7-3; j_call: TRBJ1-1; clone_size: NA; cdr3_aa: ASSLFGAGKRNTEAF
v_call: TRBV12-3/TRBV12-4; j_call: TRBJ2-7; clone_size: few; cdr3_aa: ASSLDEGDEQY
v_call: TRBV25-1; j_call: TRBJ2-7; clone_size: NA; cdr3_aa: ASSENAPRSYEQY
v_call: TRBV15; j_call: TRBJ2-1; clone_size: NA; cdr3_aa: ATSRVPAGGRDEQF
v_call: TRBV6-6; j_call: TRBJ1-1; clone_size: few; cdr3_aa: ASSYSDTGNTEAF
v_call: TRBV27; j_call: TRBJ2-3; clone_size: NA; cdr3_aa: ASSWSSGGLSTDTQY
v_call: TRBV14; j_call: TRBJ1-2; clone_size: NA; cdr3_aa: ASSQSRKGNYGYT
v_call: TRBV7-6; j_call: TRBJ2-3; clone_size: NA; cdr3_aa: ASSLWADGLTDTQY
v_call: TRBV27; j_call: TRBJ1-4; clone_size: many; cdr3_aa: ASSPDPGREKLF
v_call: TRBV7-2; j_call: TRBJ2-1; clone_size: many; cdr3_aa: ASSSVTGGYNEQF
v_call: TRBV10-3; j_call: TRBJ1-5; clone_size: few; cdr3_aa: AISLGGMGQPQH
v_call: TRBV6-1; j_call: TRBJ1-1; clone_size: NA; cdr3_aa: ASRDLAEAF